The 25 T cell receptor beta chains listed next were all sequenced from one sample in a study of blood T cell repertoires in COVID-19. Method: immunoSEQ multiplex PCR; TCRdb's copy keeps in-frame clones and lacks some. The sample consists of approximately 200,000 clones, roughly 84% of them appearing once. Material for sequencing was PBMCs or T cells enriched from blood (not recorded which). All receptors derive from a woman aged 25 to 45 who had recovered from COVID-19.

The V call is TRBV5-1, the J call TRBJ2-3, with 8 nucleotides matching TRBD1. The CDR3 is 14 amino acids. Germline V gene data show CDR1 as SGHRS and CDR2 as YFSETQ. The ends lost 7 bases at V and 1 base at J; junction bases unmatched: 5. The CDR3 coding sequence is TGCGCCAGCGCCGGACAGGGCGGCACAGATACGCAGTATTTT. It codes for CASAGQGGTDTQYF.

The chain is built from TRBV3-1 (or the pseudogene TRBV3-2) and TRBJ2-5; 8 bases line up with TRBD2. The V segment lost 3 bases and the J segment 5 bases; nucleotides outside the gene matches: 5. CDR1 is LGHDT and CDR2 is YNNKEL in the germline V gene (reference sequence). The length of the CDR3 is 14 residues. Here the CDR3 reads CASSQAGGGETQYF. CDR3 coding DNA: TGTGCCAGCAGCCAGGCGGGGGGTGGTGAGACCCAGTACTTC.

V is TRBV28 and J is TRBJ1-2; D unclear. This CDR3 contains 13 residues. Germline V CDR1 and CDR2: MDHEN, SYDVKM. V shed 5 bases and J shed 6 bases, with 13 bases lying between them. The CDR3 DNA reads as TGTGCCAGCAGTGAACCCCGGGAAGATGGCTACACCTTC. Translated: CASSEPREDGYTF.

This clone has a count of ten or more. The rearrangement joins TRBV28 to TRBJ1-4, with D tentatively TRBD1 (6 bases). The V gene lost 4 bases and the J gene lost 0 bases, with 12 bases spanning the gap. This CDR3 is built from 16 residues. The V gene's germline CDR1 is MDHEN and CDR2 SYDVKM. The CDR3 DNA is TGTGCCAGCAGTTCCACAGGGTTTGCAACTAATGAAAAACTGTTTTTT. Its protein is CASSSTGFATNEKLFF.

The chain links TRBV21-1 to TRBJ2-1; the tabulated D call, TRBD2, remains unverified against the DNA. TRBV21-1 is flagged as a pseudogene. The CDR3 consists of 14 residues. CDR3: CPLERAGAYNEQFF. CDR3 DNA sequence: TGTCCCCTTGAGCGAGCGGGGGCCTACAATGAGCAGTTCTTC.

The rearrangement uses TRBV7-2 and TRBJ1-2; 7 positions agree with TRBD1. This CDR3 spans 13 amino acids. Germline CDR1 and CDR2: SGHTA and FQGNSA. After removal of 5 bases from V and 5 bases from J, the junction contained 5 bases not matched to a gene. The CDR3 loop reads CASSPDRVYGYTF. CDR3 DNA: TGTGCCAGCAGCCCAGACAGGGTGTATGGCTACACCTTC.

The chain uses TRBV12-3 or TRBV12-4 and TRBJ2-1; 8 bases agree with TRBD2. The CDR3 sequence is 12 residues long. V lost 6 bases and J lost 5; bases outside the gene matches: 0. The CDR3 nucleotides read TGTGCCAGCAGGACTAGCGACAATGAGCAGTTCTTC. Its protein is CASRTSDNEQFF.

This clone was recorded a few times. The chain employs TRBV2 and TRBJ2-5; D not certain. This CDR3 has 12 residues. V shed 2 bases and J shed 5 bases, with 6 bases lying between them. CDR1 and CDR2 from the germline V gene are SNHLY and FYNNEI. The CDR3 loop is CASSEIRETQYF. CDR3 nucleotide sequence: TGTGCCAGCAGTGAAATCAGGGAGACCCAGTACTTC.

The chain couples TRBV30 to TRBJ1-5; 7 nucleotides agree with TRBD1. The CDR3 sequence is 14 residues long. Germline V lookup: CDR1 GTSNPN, CDR2 SVGIG (reference sequence). V was clipped by 4 bases and J by 4 bases; unmatched bases: 7. In DNA, the CDR3 is TGTGCCTGGACAGTCCAACAGGGGAATCAGCCCCAGCATTTT. Encoded protein: CAWTVQQGNQPQHF.

The chain has TRBV3-1 (or the pseudogene TRBV3-2) and TRBJ2-3; D is perhaps TRBD2 (6 bases). V gave up 4 bases and J gave up 2 bases, with 16 bases separating them. From germline, CDR1 is LGHDT and CDR2 YNNKEL (reference sequence). This CDR3 contains 16 residues. CDR3 region: CASSPPWGLDTDTQYF. The CDR3 DNA sequence: TGTGCCAGCAGCCCCCCCTGGGGACTTGACACAGATACGCAGTATTTT.

The chain recombines TRBV29-1 with TRBJ2-5; TRBD1 aligns across 12 bases. The CDR3 sequence is 12 residues long. From germline, CDR1 is SQVTM and CDR2 ANQGSEA. The V and J ends lost 6 bases and 5 bases, in that order; junction bases with no gene match: 1. CDR3 sequence: CSVGTGGETQYF. For the CDR3, the DNA is TGCAGCGTCGGGACAGGGGGCGAGACCCAGTACTTC.

V and J are TRBV28 and TRBJ1-6; 9 bases are shared with TRBD1. J gave up 7 bases and V 2 bases, and 6 bases lay outside the gene matches. CDR1 is MDHEN, CDR2 SYDVKM, per germline. This CDR3 is 16 amino acids long. CDR3 nucleotides: TGTGCCAGCAGTTTAAACAGGGGGCCCCTAAATTCACCCCTCCACTTT. Its translation: CASSLNRGPLNSPLHF.

The rearrangement joins TRBV28 to TRBJ1-5, with D possibly TRBD1 on 6 matching bases. V was pared by 4 bases and J by 4 bases, with 26 bases between. Germline V gives CDR1 MDHEN, CDR2 SYDVKM. CDR3 size: 19 residues. The CDR3 sequence is CASSSPRDNVPGLNQPQHF. The CDR3 DNA is TGTGCCAGCAGTTCCCCCCGGGACAACGTACCGGGGTTAAATCAGCCCCAGCATTTT. Full variable domain (missing parts from reference TRBV28 and TRBJ1-5): DVKVTQSSRYLVKRTGEKVFLECVQDMDHENMFWYRQDPGLGLRLIYFSYDVKMKEKGDIPEGYSVSREKKERFSLILESASTNQTSMYLCASSSPRDNVPGLNQPQHFGDGTRLSIL.

The rearrangement uses TRBV23-1 and TRBJ1-5; TRBD1 agrees at 9 bases. TRBV23-1 is an ORF for which the function is uncertain. Trimming took 4 bases from V and 6 from J; bases not matched to a gene: 13. The CDR3 has 17 amino acids. In nucleotides, the CDR3 is TGCGCCAGCAGTCCTCCCGGACAGGGGATCGGTTGTCAGCCCCAGCATTTT. The encoded protein is CASSPPGQGIGCQPQHF.

This clone was recorded once. The chain recombines TRBV27 with TRBJ1-4, with unresolved D. The CDR3 runs 15 residues. V lost 3 bases, J lost 6 bases, and 14 bases lay in between. Germline V gene data show CDR1 as MNHEY and CDR2 as SMNVEV (reference sequence). The CDR3 nucleotides read TGTGCCAGCAGTTTGGATTGGCAGGCCCATGAAAAACTGTTTTTT. This encodes CASSLDWQAHEKLFF.

The chain employs TRBV20-1 and TRBJ2-5; 12 nucleotides agree with TRBD2. With V trimmed by 3 bases and J by 2 bases, 7 bases remained unmatched. The germline V gene has CDR1 DFQATT and CDR2 SNEGSKA (reference sequence). CDR3 length: 16 residues. The CDR3 DNA is TGCAGTGCTAGTAGTCTAGCGGGAGGGATACAAGAGACCCAGTACTTC. Its protein product is CSASSLAGGIQETQYF.

The gene calls are TRBV7-2 and TRBJ1-1, with D perhaps matching TRBD1 (5 bases). V shed 2 bases and J shed 1 base, with 11 bases lying between them. CDR1 and CDR2 (germline): SGHTA, FQGNSA. The CDR3 consists of 15 residues. The CDR3 loop reads CASSLQQGWNTEAFF. The CDR3 DNA is TGTGCCAGCAGCTTACAGCAGGGTTGGAACACTGAAGCTTTCTTT.

The chain has TRBV6-1 and TRBJ1-4; 7 bases fit TRBD1. CDR1 is MNHNS, CDR2 SASEGT, per germline. The CDR3 has 17 residues. Germline trimming cut 4 bases from V and 2 bases from J; bases unmatched to any gene: 10. The CDR3 coding sequence is TGTGCCAGCAGTGCCACAGGGGTATGGGGGACTAATGAAAAACTGTTTTTT. This sequence encodes CASSATGVWGTNEKLFF.

The chain combines TRBV3-1 (or the pseudogene TRBV3-2) with TRBJ1-3, with D tentatively TRBD1 (6 bases). CDR3 length: 16 amino acids. V was shortened by 2 bases and J by 3 bases, with 14 bases between the two germline ends. Germline V CDR1 and CDR2: LGHDT, YNNKEL (reference sequence). The CDR3, as DNA: TGTGCCAGCAGCCAATTCCCCGCAGGGGATGGAAACACCATATATTTT. This sequence encodes CASSQFPAGDGNTIYF.

The chain recombines TRBV11-2 with TRBJ2-7; 9 bases line up with TRBD2. CDR1 is SGHAT, CDR2 FQNNGV, per germline. V lost 5 bases and J lost 5; bases outside the gene matches: 10. The CDR3 totals 15 residues. CDR3 protein: CASSRSGRGGDEQYF. CDR3 nucleotides: TGTGCCAGCAGCCGTAGCGGGAGAGGGGGGGACGAGCAGTACTTC.

This clone showed up just a few times. This chain connects TRBV27 to TRBJ2-4; perhaps TRBD1 as D (6 bases). Germline V gene sequence: CDR1 MNHEY, CDR2 SMNVEV (reference sequence). Trimming took off 4 bases at V and 0 bases at J, with 19 bases between the two ends. The CDR3 covers 18 residues. The CDR3 bases are TGTGCCAGCAGTTCAAGACAGGAGATCAGATTAGCCAAAAACATTCAGTACTTC. Translated, it gives CASSSRQEIRLAKNIQYF.

Points on this clone: This sample includes further DNA sequences coding for the same CDR3. The chain couples TRBV5-6 to TRBJ2-7; no clear D gene. Trimming removed 3 bases from V and 1 base from J, with 2 bases in between. The CDR3 loop spans 11 amino acids. Germline lookup yields CDR1 SGHDT and CDR2 YYEEEE. The CDR3 protein is CASSSSYEQYF. In nucleotides, the CDR3 is TGTGCCAGCAGCTCTTCCTACGAGCAGTACTTC. The variable domain in full, with the rest retrieved from reference TRBV5-6 and TRBJ2-7, is DAGVTQSPTHLIKTRGQQVTLRCSPKSGHDTVSWYQQALGQGPQFIFQYYEEEERQRGNFPDRFSGHQFPNYSSELNVNALLLGDSALYLCASSSSYEQYFGPGTRLTVT.

The table lists this clone with a few counts. V gene TRBV15 combines with J gene TRBJ1-5; D ambiguous. V was pared by 1 base and J by 4 bases, with 5 bases between. The CDR3 is made up of 13 amino acids. CDR1 and CDR2 (germline): LNHNV, YYDKDF (reference sequence). The CDR3 here is CATSRVANQPQHF. CDR3 nucleotide sequence: TGTGCCACCAGCAGAGTGGCTAATCAGCCCCAGCATTTT. Complete variable domain (other parts from reference TRBV15 and TRBJ1-5): DAMVIQNPRYQVTQFGKPVTLSCSQTLNHNVMYWYQQKSSQAPKLLFHYYDKDFNNEADTPDNFQSRRPNTSFCFLDIRSPGLGDTAMYLCATSRVANQPQHFGDGTRLSIL.

V is TRBV7-8 and J is TRBJ2-7; 9 bases map to TRBD1. V lost 1 base and J lost 0; bases outside the gene matches: 4. CDR1 and CDR2 from the germline V gene are SGHVS and FQNEAQ. CDR3 length equals 16 residues. The CDR3 reads CASSLGRDRASYEQYF. The CDR3 DNA sequence: TGTGCCAGCAGCTTAGGCCGGGACAGGGCCTCCTACGAGCAGTACTTC.

In its sample, this clone was seen a few times. The V gene is TRBV28, the J gene TRBJ1-5; D not certain. Germline CDR1 is MDHEN and CDR2 is SYDVKM. Trimming stripped 3 bases from V and 1 base from J, with 13 bases between. This CDR3 contains 16 residues. CDR3 bases: TGTGCCAGCAGTTTTACTCTACTCAGGAGCAATCAGCCCCAGCATTTT. This encodes CASSFTLLRSNQPQHF. Drawing the rest from reference TRBV28 and TRBJ1-5, the complete variable domain is DVKVTQSSRYLVKRTGEKVFLECVQDMDHENMFWYRQDPGLGLRLIYFSYDVKMKEKGDIPEGYSVSREKKERFSLILESASTNQTSMYLCASSFTLLRSNQPQHFGDGTRLSIL.